These 10 T cell receptor beta chains came from one sample sequenced in a study of CD8 T cells in ankylosing spondylitis. Which antigens these TCRs recognize remains unknown. Notes on the study in general: There was a TCR beta motif, made of eight highly homologous variants, that appeared characteristic of ankylosing spondylitis blood.

TCRdb re-analysed the 5' RACE reads in MiXCR, keeping a single row per CDR3 protein. Of 450,000 to 550,000 distinct CDR3 sequences listed, roughly 5.2% are singletons. Sequencing was performed on blood, either unsorted or a sorted T cell fraction (not recorded which). Receptors were obtained from a male donor with ankylosing spondylitis.

The sample holds many counts of this clonotype. CDR3 loop: CASSTLGTVNSPLHF. CDR3 in DNA: TGTGCCAGCAGCACCCTGGGGACAGTTAATTCACCCCTCCACTTT. V and J are TRBV28 and TRBJ1-6, with 7 bases matching TRBD1. Germline trimming cut 6 bases from V and 6 bases from J; bases unmatched to any gene: 8. Germline-derived CDR1 and CDR2 are MDHEN and SYDVKM. This CDR3 comprises 15 residues. The whole variable domain, remainder taken from reference TRBV28 and TRBJ1-6, is DVKVTQSSRYLVKRTGEKVFLECVQDMDHENMFWYRQDPGLGLRLIYFSYDVKMKEKGDIPEGYSVSREKKERFSLILESASTNQTSMYLCASSTLGTVNSPLHFGNGTRLTVT.

The genes are TRBV7-9 and TRBJ2-5; D is unresolved. CDR3 length: 14 amino acids. V lost 1 base, J lost 1 base, and 7 bases lay in between. Looked up from germline, CDR1 is SEHNR and CDR2 is FQNEAQ (reference sequence). The CDR3 DNA sequence: TGTGCCAGCAGCTTAGGAGCGCCCCAAGAGACCCAGTACTTC. This encodes CASSLGAPQETQYF.

This clonotype was seen repeatedly, ten times or more. The CDR3 DNA is TGTGCCAGCACATTACAGGGGAGGAACACTGAAGCTTTCTTT. Protein product: CASTLQGRNTEAFF. The chain has TRBV21-1 and TRBJ1-1; the table calls TRBD1, which could not be checked here. TRBV21-1 is flagged as a pseudogene. This CDR3 is 14 amino acids long.

This clonotype was recorded at least ten times. The rearrangement uses TRBV6-1 and TRBJ1-3; 9 bases match TRBD1. The germline gives CDR1 MNHNS, CDR2 SASEGT. V trimming: 6 bases; J trimming: 4 bases; junction bases outside the gene matches: 13. The CDR3 runs 17 residues. The CDR3 DNA sequence: TGTGCCAGCAGCTTTCCCCTCGCGGGACAGGGAGGAAACACCATATATTTT. Its protein product is CASSFPLAGQGGNTIYF.

In its sample, this clonotype was seen many times. V gene TRBV29-1 combines with J gene TRBJ2-2; TRBD1 agrees at 7 bases. Germline trimming cut 7 bases from V and 3 bases from J; bases unmatched to any gene: 8. The germline V gene encodes CDR1 SQVTM and CDR2 ANQGSEA. The CDR3 spans 14 residues. Written as DNA, the CDR3 is TGCAGCGCTCGACAGGGTTGGGACACCGGGGAGCTGTTTTTT. Translating gives CSARQGWDTGELFF.

This clonotype showed up many times. The CDR3 DNA follows: TGTGCCACCAGTGATGCCGGACAGGCGAACACCGGGGAGCTGTTTTTT. Translated, it gives CATSDAGQANTGELFF. The gene calls are TRBV24-1 and TRBJ2-2; 7 nucleotides agree with TRBD1. Germline V gene data show CDR1 as KGHDR and CDR2 as SFDVKD. After removal of 3 bases from V and 0 bases from J, the junction contained 3 bases not matched to a gene. The CDR3 covers 16 residues.

Ten or more counts support this clonotype. The chain couples TRBV20-1 to TRBJ1-2, with D unclear. This CDR3 comprises 16 residues. Germline values: CDR1 DFQATT, CDR2 SNEGSKA (reference sequence). V was shortened by 0 bases and J by 2 bases, with 16 bases between the two germline ends. The CDR3 loop is CSARDLGRPENYGYTF. CDR3 nucleotide sequence: TGCAGTGCTAGAGATTTAGGAAGGCCAGAGAACTATGGCTACACCTTC.

This clonotype was picked up many times. This chain joins TRBV20-1 and TRBJ1-2; D is uncertain. The CDR3 spans 22 residues. Trimming took off 1 base at V and 0 bases at J, with 33 bases between the two ends. Germline lookup yields CDR1 DFQATT and CDR2 SNEGSKA (reference sequence). CDR3 amino acids: CSARGSTQDHFRNFQTNYGYTF. CDR3 bases: TGCAGTGCTAGAGGGAGCACGCAGGATCATTTCAGAAACTTTCAGACTAACTATGGCTACACCTTC.

This clonotype came up many times. The chain links TRBV5-1 to TRBJ2-2, with D possibly TRBD2 on 5 matching bases. Germline-derived CDR1 and CDR2 are SGHRS and YFSETQ. V lost 3 bases, J lost 4 bases, and 13 bases lay in between. This CDR3 region has 15 residues. The CDR3 protein is CASSSGAAFTGELFF. CDR3 coding DNA: TGCGCCAGCAGCTCCGGAGCGGCTTTCACCGGGGAGCTGTTTTTT. The full variable domain, in which reference TRBV5-1 and TRBJ2-2 provide the parts outside the CDR3, is KAGVTQTPRYLIKTRGQQVTLSCSPISGHRSVSWYQQTPGQGLQFLFEYFSETQRNKGNFPGRFSGRQFSNSRSEMNVSTLELGDSALYLCASSSGAAFTGELFFGEGSRLTVL.

This clonotype was observed at least ten times. The chain links TRBV7-6 to TRBJ2-7; D not certain. Germline V gene lookup returns CDR1 SGHVS and CDR2 FNYEAQ. V lost 1 base to trimming and J lost 6 bases, with 7 bases between them. This CDR3 comprises 12 residues. The CDR3 loop is CASSLVNREQYF. In nucleotides, the CDR3 is TGTGCCAGCAGCTTAGTTAATCGCGAGCAGTACTTC.